This T cell receptor (beta chain) came from a study of Ad26.COV2.S vaccination and SARS-CoV-2 variants. Across the whole study: As a participant in COV1001, the donor was in the Ad26.COV2.S trial arm. Doses of Ad26.COV2.S were injected into muscle once or twice, 56 days apart.

This CDR3 is built from 13 residues. Germline CDR1 SNHLY, CDR2 FYNNEI. V shed 6 bases and J shed 2 bases, with 10 bases lying between them. Broader study findings: Placebo recipients showed lower spike-specific TCR breadth than vaccinees.

Specified treatment: about 20 received Ad26.COV2.S at low or high dose, single or two shots; 5 received placebo; per-sample allocation not given. Specimen acquisition occurred on day 63 following the initial vaccine or placebo injection. An Ad26 vector that expressed Wuhan-strain SARS-CoV-2 spike constituted the vaccine. Method: immunoSEQ multiplex PCR; TCRdb's copy keeps in-frame clones and lacks some. This sample has around 400,000 clones; about 93% occur once, and the top ten carry 12%. As regards this clone: Antigen specificity is unknown.

This material consisted of peripheral blood, taken in a trial of Ad26.COV2.S vaccine versus placebo. The chain is built from TRBV2 and TRBJ1-1; D is undetermined. This clonotype originated in a person between 18 and 59 years old who received the Ad26.COV2.S COVID-19 vaccine or a placebo. Here the CDR3 DNA reads TGTGCCAGCAGCGCCAACAGAAACACTGAAGCTTTCTTT. Translation gives CASSANRNTEAFF.